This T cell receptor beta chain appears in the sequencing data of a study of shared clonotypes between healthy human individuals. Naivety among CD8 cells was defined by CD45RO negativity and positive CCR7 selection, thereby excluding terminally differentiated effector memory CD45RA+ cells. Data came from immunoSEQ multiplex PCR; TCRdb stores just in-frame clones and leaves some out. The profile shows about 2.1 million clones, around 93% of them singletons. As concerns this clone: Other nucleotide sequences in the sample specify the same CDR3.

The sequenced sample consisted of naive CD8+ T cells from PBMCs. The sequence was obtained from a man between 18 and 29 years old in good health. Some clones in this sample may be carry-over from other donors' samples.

The DNA of the CDR3 is TGTGCCAGCAGTTTAGGCCCCTCCTACGAGCAGTACTTC. Amino acid sequence: CASSLGPSYEQYF. The chain carries TRBV27 and TRBJ2-7; D is unclear. CDR1 is MNHEY and CDR2 is SMNVEV in the germline V gene (reference sequence). Trimming took off 2 bases at V and 0 bases at J, with 5 bases between the two ends. This CDR3 has 13 amino acids.